Described below is a single T cell receptor (beta chain) sequence and its context. Its target is unknown. Germline CDR1 is MNHNY and CDR2 is SVGAGI (reference sequence). CDR3 length: 14 amino acids. V lost 8 bases and J 4 bases, leaving 15 bases between the germline ends. PCR used 60 Vbeta primers and 13 Jbeta primers. Profiled with immunoSEQ multiplex PCR; TCRdb holds only in-frame clones, not every one. The table includes some 120,000 clones, over 70% detected once. These data belong to a study of cytomegalovirus exposure and HLA in healthy donors. Findings and limits, study-wide: Being productive about 87% or about 30% of the time was typical of most TCR beta V segments in an earlier analysis.

The sequenced sample was PBMCs. The sequence derives from a female donor in good health and CMV-seronegative. V is TRBV6-6 and J is TRBJ2-1; D possibly corresponds to TRBD1 (6 bases). This chain's CDR3 is CASSYRTDYNEQFF. In DNA form, the CDR3 reads TGTGCCAGCTCCTACCGGACAGATTACAATGAGCAGTTCTTC.